The clone carrying this T cell receptor beta chain was seen at least ten times. Its target is not known. This entry belongs to a study of molecular identifiers for immune sequencing clone quantification. Study conclusions and caveats: Clones above 20 RNA copies contained over 98% of effector molecules and under 1% of naive molecules. Highly expanded clone sizes could be underestimated by identical TCR molecules that share a barcode.

Sorted cells numbering roughly 20,000 to 1,000,000, with 10%, 30% or 50% RNA, yielded the naive CD8 libraries. CD8+CD4-CCR7+CD45RA+ cells were sorted as naive CD8 T cells. TCRdb reprocessed the PCR reads via MiXCR and lists one record per CDR3 protein. The sample lists under 600,000 distinct CDR3 sequences; about a quarter were seen once. Germline loops: CDR1 PRHDT, CDR2 FYEKMQ (reference sequence). This CDR3 has 16 amino acids. V lost 5 bases and J lost 4, with 20 bases in between. Sequenced: naive CD8+ T cells from blood, with Jurkat cell RNA spiked in. The subset denotes: FACS-sorted CD8+CD4-CCR7+CD45RA+ naive T cells. The rearrangement joins TRBV13 to TRBJ1-2; tentative D call: TRBD1 (5 bases). The source is a human donor in good health. Some libraries in this study had Jurkat cell RNA spiked in. DNA for the CDR3: TGTGCCAGCAGCACCAAACTAGGGGAGTTAACCTATGGCTACACCTTC. Encoded protein: CASSTKLGELTYGYTF. Based on the CDR3 plus reference TRBV13 and TRBJ1-2, the full variable domain is AAGVIQSPRHLIKEKRETATLKCYPIPRHDTVYWYQQGPGQDPQFLISFYEKMQSDKGSIPDRFSAQQFSDYHSELNMSSLELGDSALYFCASSTKLGELTYGYTFGSGTRLTVV.